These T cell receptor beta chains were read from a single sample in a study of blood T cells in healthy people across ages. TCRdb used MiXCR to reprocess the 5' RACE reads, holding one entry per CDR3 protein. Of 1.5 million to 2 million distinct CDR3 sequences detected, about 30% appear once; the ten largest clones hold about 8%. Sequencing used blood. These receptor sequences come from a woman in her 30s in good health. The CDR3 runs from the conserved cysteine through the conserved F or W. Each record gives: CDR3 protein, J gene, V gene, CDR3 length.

CASSLAPGNNEQFF,TRBJ2-1,TRBV7-2,14
CASSPGSRGTYEQYF,TRBJ2-7,TRBV18,15
CASSLVSSVPYGGSYEQYF,TRBJ2-7,TRBV5-1,19
CASSRFGTGYEQYF,TRBJ2-7,TRBV7-9,14
CASSPVGGPAVDTQYF,TRBJ2-3,TRBV18,16
CASSLEVGLAEAETQYF,TRBJ2-5,TRBV7-2,17
CSSEALSRDGYTF,TRBJ1-2,TRBV29-1,13
CASTEDRSNQPQHF,TRBJ1-5,TRBV7-2,14
CASSFRAPEQYF,TRBJ2-7,TRBV12-3/TRBV12-4,12
CASSPTGTGSTDTQYF,TRBJ2-3,TRBV3-1,16
CASSARGARTDTQYF,TRBJ2-3,TRBV5-1,15
CASSWGAIGYEQYF,TRBJ2-7,TRBV7-2,14
CASSFYRGLLGEQYF,-,TRBV12-3/TRBV12-4,15
CAWSLGQGMDEQFF,TRBJ2-1,TRBV30,14
CASSAREKSYNEQFF,TRBJ2-1,TRBV5-5,15
CASSVVRGGLGEQFF,TRBJ2-1,TRBV9,15
CASSEDGGYQETQYF,TRBJ2-5,TRBV2,15
CASSSSGQPLNSPLHF,TRBJ1-6,TRBV6-5,16
CASILTGGAVTEAFF,TRBJ1-1,TRBV7-9,15
CASRLRTSGVSGANVLTF,TRBJ2-6,TRBV6-1,18
CASSPDIEETQYF,TRBJ2-5,TRBV7-2,13
CASRSPIYEQYF,TRBJ2-7,TRBV6-1,12
CASSLGSPGNSPLHF,TRBJ1-6,TRBV5-1,15
CASWRGPDNEQFF,TRBJ2-1,TRBV11-2,13
CAIRDGQGAYGYTF,TRBJ1-2,TRBV10-3,14
CSASSASGEEEQYF,TRBJ2-5,TRBV20-1,14